This T cell receptor beta chain was sequenced during a study of STAT5B mutations in CD4+ large granular lymphocyte leukemia. General study results and limits: Patient CD4-sorted repertoires looked more clonal than healthy CD4+ repertoires, even without putative leukemic clones. Top patient clones used TRBV06 genes more often: 8/27 versus 2/35 in controls.

Healthy controls were blood donor buffy coats. With regard to this clone: Its antigen is currently unknown.

TCRdb keeps only in-frame clones here, not all; method: immunoSEQ multiplex PCR. The sample includes tens of thousands of clones, roughly 80% seen only once; the top ten take 0.3% to 0.45%. CDR1 and CDR2 (germline): SGHAT, FQNNGV. Between the trimmed V and J ends, which lost 4 bases and 2 bases, there was a span of 6 bases. This CDR3 has 13 residues. This clonotype was sampled from a human donor in good health. What was sequenced was CD4+ T cells from blood buffy coats. The genes are TRBV11-2 and TRBJ2-4, with D tentatively TRBD2 (5 bases). The CDR3 sequence is CASSSGTKNIQYF. CDR3 DNA sequence: TGTGCCAGCAGCTCGGGAACCAAAAACATTCAGTACTTC. Together with reference TRBV11-2 and TRBJ2-4, the CDR3 gives the full variable domain: EAGVAQSPRYKIIEKRQSVAFWCNPISGHATLYWYQQILGQGPKLLIQFQNNGVVDDSQLPKDRFSAERLKGVDSTLKIQPAKLEDSAVYLCASSSGTKNIQYFGAGTRLSVL.